A selection of T cell receptor beta chains follows, all from one sample in a study of shared clonotypes between healthy human individuals. TCRdb's table, derived via immunoSEQ multiplex PCR, lists solely in-frame clones and lacks some. The table includes around 620,000 clones, around 96% detected once. The sequenced sample consisted of naive CD8+ T cells sorted from blood. The receptors stem from a woman aged 30 to 39 in good health. Both conserved end residues are part of each CDR3. Rows give clone size only sometimes, using once, few, many, or a class for an expanded clone.

v_call	j_call	clone_size	cdr3_aa
TRBV9	TRBJ2-5	-	CASSAVAGQETQYF
TRBV28	-	-	CASSLTSGRFREQYF
TRBV7-8	TRBJ2-3	-	CASSLVVRVRADTQYF
TRBV9	TRBJ2-7	once	CASSVTPSYEQYF
TRBV27	TRBJ2-3	-	CASSLVGGSGTDTQYF
TRBV9	TRBJ2-7	-	CASSGRDSSYEQYF
TRBV29-1	TRBJ1-2	-	CSVDTGFYGYTF
TRBV9	TRBJ2-7	-	CASSVRHGAYEQYF
TRBV7-8	TRBJ2-7	few	CASSSYSYEQYF
TRBV14	TRBJ2-1	-	CASSLLAGEGNEQFF
TRBV29-1	TRBJ1-1	-	CSVPTGVNTEAFF
TRBV27	TRBJ1-2	-	CASSMTGGLAGYTF
TRBV7-5	TRBJ1-2	-	CVRSPTGTGDYGYTF
TRBV27	TRBJ1-5	once	CASSFHGGGNQPQHF
TRBV9	TRBJ1-1	-	CASSVAAGTEAFF
TRBV10-3	TRBJ2-7	-	CAIGKSGTTEISYEQYF
TRBV12-5	TRBJ1-1	-	CASGSTGVNTEAFF
TRBV4-1	TRBJ2-7	-	CASSQTITGTGYEQYF
TRBV28	TRBJ1-2	-	CASSLLQRGGYTF
TRBV5-5	-	-	CASSSTGRRTYEQYF
TRBV5-4	TRBJ2-2	-	CASSWTELNTGELFF
TRBV13	TRBJ2-7	-	CASSLTGKYEQYF
TRBV11-1	TRBJ2-7	-	CASRPQGGYEQYF
TRBV25-1	TRBJ2-7	-	CASSAGDGPIYEQYF
TRBV6-1	TRBJ2-7	-	CASRFEQGVHEQYF
TRBV11-2	-	-	CASSFGVPHEQYF
TRBV19	TRBJ1-5	few	CASSPMGGESQPQHF
TRBV27	TRBJ2-4	-	CASSLGPVNIQYF
TRBV13	TRBJ2-2	-	CASSLGLNTGELFF
TRBV28	TRBJ2-7	few	CASSFGSEQYF
TRBV28	TRBJ2-7	-	CASSFSRTYEQYF
TRBV15	TRBJ2-7	-	CATSRDQVTATYEQYF
TRBV9	TRBJ2-3	once	CASSGGEGGLAPTDTQYF
TRBV15	TRBJ2-1	-	CATSRGNGIDEQFF
TRBV11-2	TRBJ2-2	-	CASSQLEGTSGRTGELFF
TRBV6-5	TRBJ2-7	-	CASSKGPYEQYF
TRBV18	TRBJ1-1	once	CASSLLEAFF
TRBV19	TRBJ2-7	-	CASSYGGEQYF
TRBV5-1	TRBJ2-2	-	CASSSWTGNTGELFF
TRBV27	TRBJ2-3	-	CASSSWTGVMDTQYF
TRBV28	TRBJ1-3	-	CASSLALLGTIYF
TRBV27	TRBJ2-1	-	CASRGLAGGLGEQFF
TRBV10-1	TRBJ1-1	-	CASSDSLNTEAFF
TRBV10-3	TRBJ1-2	once	CAISEMGQGWGPNYGYTF
TRBV27	TRBJ2-7	-	CASVGAYEQYF
TRBV19	TRBJ2-1	-	CASSTSRDRGRGEQFF
TRBV4-1	TRBJ2-5	-	CASSRLGEREWETQYF
TRBV10-2	TRBJ2-2	-	CASSGNTGELFF
TRBV6-5	TRBJ1-1	-	CASSYSERSGTEAFF
TRBV5-8	TRBJ1-5	-	CASSFFLAKNQPQHF
TRBV28	TRBJ1-2	-	CASSYNDDRYGYTF
TRBV29-1	TRBJ2-5	-	CSVEDETSGLREQYF
TRBV10-3	TRBJ2-1	-	CAISEEAEQFF
TRBV11-2	TRBJ2-5	-	CASSPEYETQYF
TRBV28	TRBJ2-1	-	CASESGNYNEQFF
TRBV28	TRBJ2-2	once	CASSFWGGTGELFF
TRBV5-6	TRBJ1-1	once	CASSEVDQVGGEAFF
TRBV2	TRBJ2-7	-	CASSPLSWAYEQYF
TRBV6-5	TRBJ1-5	-	CASTLGTGESQPQHF